This T cell receptor (beta chain) is from a study of shared clonotypes between healthy human individuals. The deep-level immunoSEQ assay was used. Around 30,000 T cell genomes (around 190 ng DNA) went into each sorted-subset replicate. As handled by the study authors: ImmunoSEQ yielded junction-only sequences lacking quality scores, so filtering differed. Measured with immunoSEQ multiplex PCR; TCRdb has only the in-frame clones, and not every one. The V and J calls and clone size come from that table; D and trimming were worked out from the DNA. The table records roughly 1,000,000 clones, roughly 74% of them present only once. Per germline, CDR1 SGHRS and CDR2 YFSETQ. V was trimmed by 0 bases and J by 5 bases, leaving 18 bases between them. The CDR3 is 16 residues long.

This clonotype was sampled from a man younger than 30 in good health. Some clones in this sample may be carry-over from other donors' samples. V is TRBV5-1 and J is TRBJ2-7; D is tentatively TRBD1 or TRBD2 (6 bases each). Sequencing was carried out using memory CD4+ T cells from PBMCs. Stated subset: CD45RA-negative fraction. CDR3 in amino acids: CASSLASLAGGHEQYF. The DNA of the CDR3 is TGCGCCAGCAGCTTGGCCTCTCTAGCCGGGGGCCACGAGCAGTACTTC.